The T cell receptor beta chain under discussion was sequenced for a study of blood T cell repertoires in COVID-19. Looking at the study overall: Whether acute or convalescent, the COVID-19 samples came from the United States, Italy and Spain. PBMCs, B-cell-depleted T cells, or T cells were the source of the cDNA or gDNA that made up the material.

Original processing notes: Estimation of nucleated cell counts relied on the amplification of reference gene primers. Sequencing used immunoSEQ multiplex PCR; TCRdb keeps in-frame clones, though not all of them. That table supplies the V and J calls and clone size; D and trimming were determined from the DNA. This sample has around 200,000 clones, with around 83% found just once. The V gene's germline CDR1 is MDHEN and CDR2 SYDVKM. Trimming pared 7 bases from V and 6 bases from J, leaving 16 bases between. This CDR3 has 13 residues. The J gene is TRBJ2-7, the V gene TRBV28, with a tentative D call TRBD2 (6 bases). The TCR sequence derives from a man aged 45-60 years with active or convalescent COVID-19. Sequences were obtained from peripheral blood. CDR3 DNA sequence: TGTGCCAGCACCCCGGGACTTTTTGGCGAGCAGTACTTC. As protein: CASTPGLFGEQYF. The entire variable domain, with the rest obtained from reference TRBV28 and TRBJ2-7, is as follows: DVKVTQSSRYLVKRTGEKVFLECVQDMDHENMFWYRQDPGLGLRLIYFSYDVKMKEKGDIPEGYSVSREKKERFSLILESASTNQTSMYLCASTPGLFGEQYFGPGTRLTVT.